This entry describes one TCR beta chain. This record comes from a study of control samples from healthy donors and cancer patients. Trimming removed 7 bases from V and 8 bases from J, with 17 bases in between. CDR3 size: 14 residues. Germline lookup yields CDR1 LNHDA and CDR2 SQIVND (reference sequence). The assay was immunoSEQ multiplex PCR, and TCRdb's table has in-frame clones only and misses some. Among 120,000 or so clones listed, roughly nine tenths were seen once. The source is a woman between 18 and 29 years old in good health. V usage is TRBV19 and J usage is TRBJ1-4, with D possibly being TRBD1 (6 bases). Sequenced: blood. The CDR3 DNA follows: TGTGCCAGTATCAGGGGAATAGTGGGGGAAAAACTGTTTTTT. Its protein product is CASIRGIVGEKLFF.